This is a list of T cell receptor beta chains from one sample in a study of cytomegalovirus exposure and HLA in healthy donors. Profiling relied on immunoSEQ multiplex PCR, and the TCRdb table lists in-frame clones only, not all of them. The sample has 90,000 to 150,000 clones, 70% to 90% seen once. Sequencing was performed on PBMCs. The receptors here all came from a woman aged 18-30 years in good health and CMV-seropositive. CDR3s include the opening cysteine and the closing phenylalanine or tryptophan. The D gene is left open where the match is weak. The size entry is marked missing in some rows and otherwise reads once, few, many or a size class.

d_call,clone_size,v_call,j_call,cdr3_aa,cdr3_nt
TRBD1,-,TRBV7-9,TRBJ1-1,CASSPTGGAEAFF,TGTGCCAGCAGCCCCACAGGGGGGGCTGAAGCTTTCTTT
TRBD1,-,TRBV4-3,TRBJ1-5,CASSQDTHRGDQPQHF,TGCGCCAGCAGCCAAGATACCCACAGGGGAGATCAGCCCCAGCATTTT
TRBD1,-,TRBV10-1,TRBJ1-2,CASSESNRGDYGYTF,TGCGCCAGCAGTGAATCTAACAGGGGCGACTATGGCTACACCTTC
-,-,TRBV10-3,TRBJ2-3,CAISGRDFSTDTQYF,TGTGCCATCAGTGGCCGGGACTTTAGCACAGATACGCAGTATTTT
-,-,TRBV10-3,TRBJ1-1,CAISTGMGSTEAFF,TGTGCCATCAGTACAGGGATGGGAAGCACTGAAGCTTTCTTT
-,-,TRBV7-9,TRBJ2-3,CASSSGPTSTDTQYF,TGTGCCAGCAGCTCGGGTCCCACTAGCACAGATACGCAGTATTTT
-,-,TRBV6-5,TRBJ1-1,CASSYSLTGAAEAFF,TGTGCCAGCAGTTACTCCCTGACGGGAGCGGCTGAAGCTTTCTTT
-,once,TRBV5-6,TRBJ1-1,CASSVVGAPATEAFF,TGTGCCAGCAGCGTCGTGGGGGCCCCCGCGACTGAAGCTTTCTTT
TRBD1,-,TRBV25-1,TRBJ1-2,CASSGTGNYGYTF,TGTGCCAGCAGTGGGACAGGGAATTATGGCTACACCTTC
TRBD1,-,TRBV5-1,TRBJ2-5,CASSPGQEGLETQYF,TGCGCCAGCAGCCCGGGACAGGAGGGTTTGGAGACCCAGTACTTC
TRBD1,-,TRBV7-8,TRBJ1-5,CASSLVPGQPDSNQPQHF,TGTGCCAGCAGCTTAGTCCCGGGACAGCCGGATAGCAATCAGCCCCAGCATTTT
-,once,TRBV4-3,TRBJ2-3,CASSQEGPSADTQYF,TGCGCCAGCAGCCAAGAGGGCCCCTCCGCAGATACGCAGTATTTT
-,-,TRBV6-5,TRBJ2-3,CASSPTWTSTDTQYF,TGTGCCAGCAGCCCAACCTGGACTAGCACAGATACGCAGTATTTT
TRBD1,-,TRBV20-1,TRBJ1-1,CSAPQGGEAFF,TGCAGTGCCCCCCAGGGGGGTGAAGCTTTCTTT
TRBD1,-,TRBV6-5,TRBJ1-2,CASSLRGGGGYTF,TGTGCCAGCAGCTTAAGAGGGGGCGGGGGCTACACCTTC
-,-,TRBV5-1,TRBJ1-2,CASSLGGRTNYGYTF,TGCGCCAGCAGCCTTGGAGGCAGAACTAACTATGGCTACACCTTC
TRBD2,-,TRBV9,TRBJ2-5,CASSPGTSGPQETQYF,TGTGCCAGCAGCCCCGGGACTAGCGGGCCCCAAGAGACCCAGTACTTC
-,-,TRBV7-3,TRBJ2-3,CASSLSIGTLTDTQYF,TGTGCCAGCAGCTTAAGTATCGGGACACTAACAGATACGCAGTATTTT
-,-,TRBV27,TRBJ2-3,CASSFLGESTDTQYF,TGTGCCAGCAGTTTCCTAGGGGAAAGCACAGATACGCAGTATTTT
-,-,TRBV7-9,TRBJ1-5,CASSYTGKSEPQHF,TGTGCCAGCAGCTATACAGGAAAGAGTGAGCCCCAGCATTTT
-,-,TRBV29-1,TRBJ2-6,CSARGDITSGANVLTF,TGCAGCGCCCGTGGGGACATCACCTCTGGGGCCAACGTCCTGACTTTC
TRBD2,once,TRBV5-6,TRBJ2-7,CASSLLAGAYEQYF,TGTGCCAGCAGCTTACTAGCGGGGGCCTACGAGCAGTACTTC
-,-,TRBV30,TRBJ2-6,CASTTGVSGANVLTF,TGTGCCTCGACCACAGGAGTCTCTGGGGCCAACGTCCTGACTTTC
-,-,TRBV19,TRBJ2-1,CASSNRGGTNEQFF,TGTGCCAGTAGCAACCGGGGCGGGACCAATGAGCAGTTCTTC
TRBD2,-,TRBV19,TRBJ2-2,CASSIGLAGELFF,TGTGCCAGTAGTATAGGACTAGCGGGAGAGCTGTTTTTT
-,-,TRBV4-1,TRBJ1-2,CASSQAGDENGYTF,TGCGCCAGCAGCCAAGCAGGGGATGAGAATGGCTACACCTTC
-,-,TRBV11-2,TRBJ1-1,CASSLHAGYTEAFF,TGTGCCAGCAGCTTACACGCCGGGTACACTGAAGCTTTCTTT
-,few,TRBV6-4,TRBJ1-1,CASSVPTHRVDTEAFF,TGTGCCAGCAGTGTCCCTACCCATCGGGTGGACACTGAAGCTTTCTTT
TRBD1,-,TRBV14,TRBJ1-5,CASRGGTGRDQPQHF,TGTGCCAGCAGGGGAGGGACAGGTAGAGATCAGCCCCAGCATTTT
-,-,TRBV9,TRBJ2-1,CASSVVVDFNEQFF,TGTGCCAGCAGCGTAGTGGTGGACTTCAATGAGCAGTTCTTC
-,-,TRBV9,TRBJ2-2,CASSARVLNTGELFF,TGTGCCAGCAGCGCCAGGGTCCTGAACACCGGGGAGCTGTTTTTT
-,-,TRBV19,TRBJ2-5,CASSIDLQTQETQYF,TGTGCCAGTAGTATAGATCTACAGACCCAAGAGACCCAGTACTTC
TRBD1,once,TRBV7-9,TRBJ1-2,CASSLGDRSNYGYTF,TGTGCCAGCAGCTTAGGGGACAGATCTAACTATGGCTACACCTTC